The 8 T cell receptor beta chains below all came from one sample that was sequenced in a study of blood T cell repertoires in COVID-19. Here immunoSEQ multiplex PCR was the method, and the copy in TCRdb shows in-frame clones only, minus some. The table records 250,000 to 300,000 clones, around 90% of them present only once. The sequenced sample was PBMCs or T cells enriched from blood (not recorded which). These receptors all stem from a woman between 40 and 50 years old who had recovered from COVID-19.

This clone was seen more than once but under ten times. This rearrangement joins TRBV7-6 to TRBJ2-3; no definite D call. Germline CDR1 is SGHVS and CDR2 is FNYEAQ. This CDR3 comprises 13 residues. Trimming took 5 bases from V and 8 from J, leaving 14 bases between them. In nucleotides, the CDR3 is TGTGCCAGCAGCGACACGGTGATGGGTACGCAGTATTTT. It yields the protein CASSDTVMGTQYF.

The V and J genes are TRBV9 and TRBJ2-2, with TRBD1 identical over 8 bases. This CDR3 comprises 14 residues. The germline V gene has CDR1 SGDLS and CDR2 YYNGEE. The junction had 4 bases not matched to a gene; V was cut back by 3 bases and J by 6 bases. Written as DNA, the CDR3 is TGTGCCAGCAGCGAACGGACAGGGTCCGGGGAGCTGTTTTTT. This encodes CASSERTGSGELFF.

The J gene is TRBJ1-1, the V gene TRBV21-1; TRBD1 reflects the table's D call only, with no check against the DNA. TRBV21-1 counts as a pseudogene. The CDR3 totals 15 residues. This CDR3 is CASSIEGTGGTEAFF. For the CDR3, the DNA is TGTGCCAGCAGCATTGAAGGGACAGGGGGAACTGAAGCTTTCTTT.

The rearrangement joins TRBV19 to TRBJ2-1; 7 bases are shared with TRBD2. CDR1 LNHDA and CDR2 SQIVND come from the germline V gene (reference sequence). J lost 0 bases, V lost 6 bases, and 5 bases had no gene match. The CDR3 length is 15 residues. The CDR3 reads CASSLAVSSYNEQFF. As DNA, the CDR3 is TGTGCCAGTAGCCTAGCGGTTAGCTCCTACAATGAGCAGTTCTTC.

This rearrangement joins TRBV12-3 or TRBV12-4 to TRBJ2-2, with TRBD2 identical over 7 bases. Trimming at V came to 6 bases and at J to 5 bases, leaving 3 bases not matched to a gene. CDR3 length equals 13 residues. CDR3 in amino acids: CASSGTTTGELFF. CDR3 in DNA: TGTGCCAGCAGCGGGACTACAACCGGGGAGCTGTTTTTT.

The chain carries TRBV11-2 and TRBJ2-3; 9 bases map to TRBD1. V lost 3 bases to trimming and J lost 3 bases; unmatched junction nucleotides: 7. CDR3 length: 16 residues. Germline loops: CDR1 SGHAT, CDR2 FQNNGV. The DNA for the CDR3 is TGTGCCAGCAGCTTGTTCCGGGACAGGGTTACAGATACGCAGTATTTT. Protein sequence: CASSLFRDRVTDTQYF.

J is TRBJ1-1 and V is TRBV12-3 or TRBV12-4; D gene ambiguous. The CDR3 length is 13 residues. Trimming removed 3 bases at V and 4 bases at J, with 9 bases between. CDR3 loop: CASSFPGSTEAFF. CDR3 DNA sequence: TGTGCCAGCAGTTTCCCGGGTAGCACTGAAGCTTTCTTT.

The chain combines TRBV9 with TRBJ1-2; TRBD1 aligns across 8 bases. Germline values: CDR1 SGDLS, CDR2 YYNGEE. V gave up 3 bases and J gave up 7 bases; unmatched junction bases: 8. CDR3 length: 14 residues. In DNA form, the CDR3 reads TGTGCCAGCAGCGCAGGACAGGGTATCGGTGGCTACACCTTC. This encodes CASSAGQGIGGYTF.